The rows below give T cell receptor beta chains drawn from one sample of a study of cytomegalovirus exposure and HLA in healthy donors. Some clones are missing from TCRdb's copy, which holds only in-frame ones; the method was immunoSEQ multiplex PCR. The data hold around 150,000 clones, with roughly 80% observed a single time. The specimen sequenced was PBMCs. The source is a male donor in good health and CMV-seronegative. Both conserved end residues are part of each CDR3. The order of the fields is V gene, clone size, D gene, J gene, CDR3 protein, CDR3 DNA. D genes are given only for firm matches. Size is omitted from some rows. Given values are once, few, many or a class for expanded clones.

V gene: TRBV6-1; clone size: NA; D gene: NA; J gene: TRBJ2-4; CDR3 protein: CASSEIFSGRELAKNIQYF; CDR3 DNA: TGTGCCAGCAGTGAGATCTTTTCAGGCCGAGAACTAGCCAAAAACATTCAGTACTTC
V gene: TRBV4-2; clone size: NA; D gene: NA; J gene: TRBJ2-1; CDR3 protein: CASSQYNTYNEQFF; CDR3 DNA: TGTGCCAGCAGCCAGTACAACACCTACAATGAGCAGTTCTTC
V gene: TRBV6-5; clone size: NA; D gene: NA; J gene: TRBJ2-5; CDR3 protein: CASSYSRTGVRETQYF; CDR3 DNA: TGTGCCAGCAGTTACTCCCGAACAGGCGTTCGGGAGACCCAGTACTTC
V gene: TRBV19; clone size: NA; D gene: NA; J gene: TRBJ1-5; CDR3 protein: CASSIDPRVPQHF; CDR3 DNA: TGTGCCAGTAGTATAGATCCCAGGGTACCCCAGCATTTT
V gene: TRBV7-6; clone size: once; D gene: NA; J gene: TRBJ2-5; CDR3 protein: CASSHPTRGKETQYF; CDR3 DNA: TGTGCCAGCAGCCACCCTACGAGAGGGAAGGAGACCCAGTACTTC
V gene: TRBV27; clone size: few; D gene: TRBD2; J gene: TRBJ2-3; CDR3 protein: CASSITSGGTDTQYF; CDR3 DNA: TGTGCCAGCAGTATTACTAGCGGCGGCACAGATACGCAGTATTTT
V gene: TRBV4-1; clone size: NA; D gene: TRBD2; J gene: TRBJ2-1; CDR3 protein: CASSQEDTSALGNEQFF; CDR3 DNA: TGCGCCAGCAGCCAAGAAGATACTAGCGCCCTGGGGAATGAGCAGTTCTTC
V gene: TRBV10-3; clone size: NA; D gene: NA; J gene: TRBJ1-1; CDR3 protein: CAIRGRNTEAFF; CDR3 DNA: TGTGCCATCAGGGGGAGAAACACTGAAGCTTTCTTT
V gene: TRBV6-6; clone size: NA; D gene: TRBD2; J gene: TRBJ2-2; CDR3 protein: CASSYFASGNVKLFF; CDR3 DNA: TGTGCCAGCAGTTACTTTGCTAGCGGGAATGTCAAGCTGTTTTTT
V gene: TRBV9; clone size: NA; D gene: TRBD1; J gene: TRBJ1-4; CDR3 protein: CASSPRQGREKLFF; CDR3 DNA: TGTGCCAGCAGCCCCCGACAGGGACGCGAAAAACTGTTTTTT
V gene: TRBV2; clone size: once; D gene: NA; J gene: TRBJ2-1; CDR3 protein: CASSDASEQFF; CDR3 DNA: TGTGCCAGCAGTGACGCGAGTGAGCAGTTCTTC
V gene: TRBV5-1; clone size: NA; D gene: TRBD1; J gene: TRBJ2-7; CDR3 protein: CASSLDRGPYEQYF; CDR3 DNA: TGCGCCAGCAGCTTGGACAGGGGGCCTTACGAGCAGTACTTC
V gene: TRBV6-5; clone size: NA; D gene: NA; J gene: TRBJ2-2; CDR3 protein: CASRPQGSGTGELFF; CDR3 DNA: TGTGCCAGTCGACCACAGGGAAGTGGTACCGGGGAGCTGTTTTTT